This T cell receptor beta chain was documented in a study of T cell repertoires in cytomegalovirus infection. Study-wide context: Indications of both CMV infection and matching HLA type were provided by public TCR beta signatures. The study, taken as a whole, reports: Totalled public TCR beta family frequency picked out people who carried CMV plus the relevant HLA. Clonotype analysis showed dominance of the ex vivo response by HLA-C-restricted CMV-specific TCR beta clonotypes.

Concerning this clonotype itself: Its specificity is unknown.

Trimming took 5 bases from V and 4 from J; bases not matched to a gene: 13. The CDR3 consists of 16 residues. CDR1 is MNHEY, CDR2 SVGEGT, per germline. TCRdb re-called the reads with MiXCR, one entry per CDR3 protein. The sample has fewer than 550,000 distinct CDR3 sequences, about 17% seen once. This clonotype was sampled from a human donor in good health (CMV status not recorded). Some clones in this sample may be carry-over from other donors' samples. The sequenced sample consisted of CD8+ T cells from PBMCs. The chain uses TRBV6-2 or TRBV6-3 and TRBJ2-5; 7 nucleotides align to TRBD2. CDR3: CASSHTLSTSAETQYF. Written as DNA, the CDR3 is TGTGCCAGCAGTCATACCCTAAGCACTAGCGCAGAGACCCAGTACTTC.